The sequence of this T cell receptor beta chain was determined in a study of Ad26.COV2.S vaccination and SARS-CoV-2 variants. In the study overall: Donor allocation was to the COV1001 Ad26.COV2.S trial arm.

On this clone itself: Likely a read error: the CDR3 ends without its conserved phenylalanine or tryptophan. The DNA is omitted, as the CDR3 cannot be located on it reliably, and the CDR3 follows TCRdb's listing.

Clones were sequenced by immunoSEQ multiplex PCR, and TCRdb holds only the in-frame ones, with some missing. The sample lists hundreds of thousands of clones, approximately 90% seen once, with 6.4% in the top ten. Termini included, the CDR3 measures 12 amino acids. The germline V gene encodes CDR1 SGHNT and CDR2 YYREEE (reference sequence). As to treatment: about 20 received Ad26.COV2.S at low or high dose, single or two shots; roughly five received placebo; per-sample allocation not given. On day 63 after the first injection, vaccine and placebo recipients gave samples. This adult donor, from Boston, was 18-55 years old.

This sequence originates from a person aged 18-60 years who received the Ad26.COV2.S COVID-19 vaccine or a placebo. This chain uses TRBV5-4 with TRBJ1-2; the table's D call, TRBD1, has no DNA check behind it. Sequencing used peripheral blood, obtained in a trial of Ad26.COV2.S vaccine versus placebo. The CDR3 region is CASSLDLQGASR.